These 5 T cell receptor beta chains were sequenced from one sample in a study of OX40 agonist ivuxolimab in advanced cancers. Clones were read by immunoSEQ multiplex PCR, and TCRdb kept only the in-frame ones, dropping some. The profile shows about 43,000 clones, around 84% of them singletons. The source was CD4+ or CD8+ T cells sorted from blood, collected in a trial of the OX40 agonist ivuxolimab. The receptors come from an adult with an advanced solid tumor such as melanoma, head and neck, liver or kidney cancer.

The table lists this clone with a count of one. The V and J genes are TRBV27 and TRBJ2-3; D is uncertain. The CDR3 spans 13 residues. Deletions cut 1 base from V and 2 bases from J, with 4 bases between. Germline lookup yields CDR1 MNHEY and CDR2 SMNVEV (reference sequence). CDR3: CASSLWATDTQYF. The DNA for the CDR3 is TGTGCCAGCAGTTTATGGGCCACAGATACGCAGTATTTT.

This chain joins TRBV28 and TRBJ1-2; TRBD1 matches 8 bases. This CDR3 is built from 15 residues. Germline CDR1 and CDR2: MDHEN and SYDVKM. V was pared by 3 bases and J by 4 bases, with 7 bases of the junction left unmatched. The CDR3 DNA reads TGTGCCAGCAGTTTTTTCCAGGGGGCCAGCTATGGCTACACCTTC. This encodes CASSFFQGASYGYTF.

The genes are TRBV5-1 and TRBJ2-5, with 15 positions matching TRBD2. The CDR3 runs 18 residues. After removal of 3 bases from V and 0 bases from J, the junction contained 6 bases not matched to a gene. In germline, CDR1 is SGHRS, CDR2 YFSETQ. CDR3 sequence reads: CASSSDGLAGGYQETQYF. In nucleotides, the CDR3 is TGCGCCAGCAGCTCTGATGGACTAGCGGGAGGGTACCAAGAGACCCAGTACTTC.

The chain has TRBV28 and TRBJ2-7; the D gene is possibly TRBD1 (6 bases). The CDR3 spans 17 residues. Germline assignment: CDR1 MDHEN and CDR2 SYDVKM. Trimming removed 6 bases from V and 1 base from J, with 22 bases in between. The CDR3 here is CASSLHREGPASYEQYF. CDR3 coding DNA: TGTGCCAGCAGCCTGCACAGGGAAGGCCCGGCTTCCTACGAGCAGTACTTC.

V gene TRBV5-6 combines with J gene TRBJ2-1; 8 bases line up with TRBD2. This CDR3 has 15 amino acids. The V gene's germline CDR1 is SGHDT and CDR2 YYEEEE. V lost 0 bases and J lost 2; bases outside the gene matches: 1. The CDR3 sequence: CASSLGAGAYNEQFF. The CDR3 DNA is TGTGCCAGCAGCTTGGGAGCGGGGGCCTACAATGAGCAGTTCTTC.